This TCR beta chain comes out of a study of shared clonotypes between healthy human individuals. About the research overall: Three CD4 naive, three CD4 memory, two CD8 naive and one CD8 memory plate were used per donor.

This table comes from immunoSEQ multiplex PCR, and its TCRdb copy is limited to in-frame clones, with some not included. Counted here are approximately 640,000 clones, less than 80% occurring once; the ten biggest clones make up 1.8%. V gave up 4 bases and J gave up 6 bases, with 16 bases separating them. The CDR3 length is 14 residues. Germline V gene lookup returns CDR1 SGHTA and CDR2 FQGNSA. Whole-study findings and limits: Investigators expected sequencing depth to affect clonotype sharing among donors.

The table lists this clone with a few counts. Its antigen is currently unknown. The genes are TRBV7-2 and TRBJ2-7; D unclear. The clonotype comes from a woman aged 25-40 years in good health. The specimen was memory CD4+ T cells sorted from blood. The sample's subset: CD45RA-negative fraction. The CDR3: CASSSYYSNGEQYF. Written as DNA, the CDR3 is TGTGCCAGCAGCTCTTACTATTCTAACGGCGAGCAGTACTTC.